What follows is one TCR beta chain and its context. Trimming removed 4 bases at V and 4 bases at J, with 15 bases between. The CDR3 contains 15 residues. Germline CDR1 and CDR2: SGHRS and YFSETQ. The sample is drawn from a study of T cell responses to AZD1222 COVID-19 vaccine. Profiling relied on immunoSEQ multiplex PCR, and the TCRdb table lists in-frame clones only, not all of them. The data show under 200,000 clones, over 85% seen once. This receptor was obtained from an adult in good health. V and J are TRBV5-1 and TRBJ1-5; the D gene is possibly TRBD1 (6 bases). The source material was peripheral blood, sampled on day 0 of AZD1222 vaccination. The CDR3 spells CASSPLGGRNQPQHF. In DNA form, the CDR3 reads TGCGCCAGCAGCCCCCTCGGGGGCCGGAATCAGCCCCAGCATTTT. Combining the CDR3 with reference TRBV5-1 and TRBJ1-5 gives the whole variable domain KAGVTQTPRYLIKTRGQQVTLSCSPISGHRSVSWYQQTPGQGLQFLFEYFSETQRNKGNFPGRFSGRQFSNSRSEMNVSTLELGDSALYLCASSPLGGRNQPQHFGDGTRLSIL.